This T cell receptor (beta chain) was recorded in a study of technical replicates of blood from a handful of donors. This CDR3 has 14 amino acids. Clones were read by immunoSEQ multiplex PCR, and TCRdb kept only the in-frame ones, dropping some. The data hold around 86,000 clones, with roughly 96% observed a single time. The receptor comes from a human donor in good health. Sequencing was done on a sample of T cells isolated from PBMCs. The V gene is TRBV21-1, the J gene TRBJ1-5. TRBV21-1 is labeled a pseudogene. This CDR3 is CASSNGDSNQPQHF. The CDR3 DNA is TGTGCCAGCAGCAACGGAGATAGCAATCAGCCCCAGCATTTT.